This entry lists 11 T cell receptor beta chains sequenced from one sample in a study of blood T cell repertoires in COVID-19 (dated by TCRdb to the early 2020s). The library was built by means of the immunoSEQ multiplex PCR assay. The table was pulled from immuneACCESS by TCRdb, which kept in-frame rearrangements only. Such tables lose some clones; where checked, under half of the loss comes from unresolved V genes, and the rest has no known cause. This sample is represented by roughly 250,000 clones; approximately 85% of them were singletons. Approximately 1.9% of the sample belongs to the ten largest clones. Sequencing was carried out using PBMCs or T cells enriched from blood (not recorded which). These receptors originate from a woman aged 50 to 60 who had recovered from COVID-19.

This sequence joins TRBV7-6 and TRBJ2-3; 11 nucleotides align to TRBD2. This CDR3 has 15 amino acids. Germline CDR1 reads SGHVS; CDR2 reads FNYEAQ. The V gene end was trimmed by 7 bases and the J gene end by 6 bases; junction bases not matched to a gene: 9. The CDR3 is CASKSGTSGFDTQYF. The CDR3 nucleotides read TGTGCCAGCAAATCCGGGACTAGCGGTTTTGATACGCAGTATTTT. Full variable domain (remainder filled in from reference TRBV7-6 and TRBJ2-3): GAGVSQSPRYKVTKRGQDVALRCDPISGHVSLYWYRQALGQGPEFLTYFNYEAQQDKSGLPNDRFSAERPEGSISTLTIQRTEQRDSAMYRCASKSGTSGFDTQYFGPGTRLTVL.

The V and J genes are TRBV7-8 and TRBJ2-7; 13 bases map to TRBD2. CDR1 is SGHVS, CDR2 FQNEAQ, per germline. V lost 5 bases, J lost 3 bases, and 7 bases stayed unmatched. The CDR3 has 16 amino acids. The CDR3 spells CASSRGTSGTLYEQYF. For the CDR3, the DNA is TGTGCCAGCAGCCGAGGGACTAGCGGGACCCTCTACGAGCAGTACTTC.

The genes are TRBV9 and TRBJ2-7; the match to TRBD1 covers 10 bases. V dropped 4 bases and J dropped 5; count of bases not matched to a gene: 6. The CDR3 consists of 14 residues. Per germline, CDR1 SGDLS and CDR2 YYNGEE. The CDR3 loop is CASSWGQGRNEQYF. The CDR3 coding sequence is TGTGCCAGCAGCTGGGGACAGGGGAGAAACGAGCAGTACTTC. The full variable domain, in which reference TRBV9 and TRBJ2-7 provide the parts outside the CDR3, is DSGVTQTPKHLITATGQRVTLRCSPRSGDLSVYWYQQSLDQGLQFLIQYYNGEERAKGNILERFSAQQFPDLHSELNLSSLELGDSALYFCASSWGQGRNEQYFGPGTRLTVT.

The chain joins TRBV2 to TRBJ2-1; 11 bases match TRBD1. The CDR3 covers 16 residues. The V gene's germline CDR1 is SNHLY and CDR2 FYNNEI. The V and J ends lost 8 bases and 7 bases, in that order; junction bases with no gene match: 13. The CDR3 here is CASEGRTGGSKNEQFF. The CDR3 nucleotides are TGTGCCAGCGAGGGCAGGACAGGGGGCTCAAAAAATGAGCAGTTCTTC.

The chain couples TRBV19 to TRBJ2-7, with 12 bases matching TRBD2. J gave up 0 bases and V 4 bases, and 13 bases lay outside the gene matches. The CDR3 covers 19 residues. Germline-derived CDR1 and CDR2 are LNHDA and SQIVND (reference sequence). Here the CDR3 DNA reads TGTGCCAGTAGTAGGGGAGGACTAGCGGGACCGGGATTCTCCTACGAGCAGTACTTC. Amino acid sequence: CASSRGGLAGPGFSYEQYF.

The chain links TRBV30 to TRBJ1-5; 8 bases line up with TRBD1. CDR3 length: 16 amino acids. J lost 7 bases, V lost 2 bases, and 13 bases had no gene match. In germline, CDR1 is GTSNPN, CDR2 SVGIG (reference sequence). Written as DNA, the CDR3 is TGTGCCTGGAGTTTCTCGAGGACAGGGCTAGGGCAGCCCCAGCATTTT. It yields the protein CAWSFSRTGLGQPQHF.

This clone was recorded once. This sequence joins TRBV7-2 and TRBJ1-3, with D unresolved. V lost 2 bases and J 2 bases, leaving 13 bases between the germline ends. From germline, CDR1 is SGHTA and CDR2 FQGNSA. The CDR3 consists of 16 residues. CDR3 protein: CASSLRSGLAGNTIYF. The CDR3 region has the DNA TGTGCCAGCAGCTTACGGTCAGGACTCGCTGGAAACACCATATATTTT.

This chain connects TRBV18 to TRBJ2-4, with D perhaps TRBD2 (5 bases). CDR1 and CDR2 (germline): KGHSH, LQKENI. V shed 1 base and J shed 0 bases, with 10 bases lying between them. The length of the CDR3 is 16 residues. In nucleotides, the CDR3 is TGTGCCAGCTCACCACTAACGGGGTTAGCCAAAAACATTCAGTACTTC. This codes for CASSPLTGLAKNIQYF.

This chain links TRBV10-2 with TRBJ2-7, with TRBD2 matching 11 bases. Germline CDR1 and CDR2: WSHSY and SAAADI. Trimming took 5 bases from V and 2 from J; bases not matched to a gene: 2. CDR3 length: 14 amino acids. The DNA of the CDR3 is TGCGCCAGCAGTAGTAGCGGGAGGGCCTACGAGCAGTACTTC. Amino acids: CASSSSGRAYEQYF.

The CDR3 region is CASSARDTYNSPLHF. DNA of the CDR3: TGTGCCAGCAGTGCCCGGGACACATATAATTCACCCCTCCACTTT. V gene TRBV2 combines with J gene TRBJ1-6, with D perhaps TRBD1 (6 bases). The CDR3 is 15 residues long. With 4 bases removed from V and 4 bases from J, the gap between germline ends came to 11 bases. In germline, CDR1 is SNHLY, CDR2 FYNNEI. The complete variable domain, with remaining parts taken from reference TRBV2 and TRBJ1-6, reads EPEVTQTPSHQVTQMGQEVILRCVPISNHLYFYWYRQILGQKVEFLVSFYNNEISEKSEIFDDQFSVERPDGSNFTLKIRSTKLEDSAMYFCASSARDTYNSPLHFGNGTRLTVT.

This chain links TRBV5-1 with TRBJ2-7; D is possibly TRBD2 (8 bases). Trimming shortened V by 4 bases and J by 6 bases, and 23 bases separated the two germline ends. CDR3 length: 16 residues. Germline loops: CDR1 SGHRS, CDR2 YFSETQ. The CDR3 nucleotides read TGCGCCAGCAGCGCAGGGGGTAGCGGGACACTGGGCGAGCAGTACTTC. Amino acid sequence: CASSAGGSGTLGEQYF.